These T cell receptor beta chains were read from a single sample in a study of control samples from healthy donors and cancer patients. TCRdb's copy holds only in-frame clones and misses some; the assay was immunoSEQ multiplex PCR. The sample consists of tens of thousands of clones, approximately 78% of them appearing once. Sequencing was done on a sample of PBMCs. These receptors came from a man aged 55 to 70 with colorectal cancer. The CDR3 runs from the conserved cysteine through the conserved F or W. Fields, in order: CDR3 length, D gene, J gene, V gene, clone size, CDR3 protein, CDR3 DNA. A D gene is named only where the DNA matches it firmly. The size of a clone is reported for some rows only, either as once, few or many, or as a class for expanded clones.

14	-	TRBJ1-4	TRBV7-9	once	CASSLSGRNEKLFF	TGTGCCAGCAGCTTATCAGGGAGGAATGAAAAACTGTTTTTT
16	TRBD1	TRBJ2-5	TRBV5-1	-	CASSPYGQGAWETQYF	TGCGCCAGCAGCCCATACGGACAGGGGGCTTGGGAGACCCAGTACTTC
12	-	TRBJ2-1	TRBV19	-	CASSIIPNEQFF	TGTGCCAGTAGTATAATCCCTAATGAGCAGTTCTTC
17	-	TRBJ1-2	TRBV10-3	-	CAISESTALWGDYGYTF	TGTGCCATCAGTGAGTCGACAGCCCTCTGGGGGGACTATGGCTACACCTTC
16	-	TRBJ2-6	TRBV7-9	-	CASSLFLGPGANVLTF	TGTGCCAGCAGCTTATTTCTAGGGCCCGGGGCCAACGTCCTGACTTTC
14	-	TRBJ1-2	TRBV5-6	-	CASSLKGDYYGYTF	TGTGCCAGCAGCTTGAAAGGGGACTACTATGGCTACACCTTC
15	TRBD2	TRBJ2-7	TRBV6-7	-	CASSYLAGVTTEQYF	TGTGCCAGCAGTTACTTAGCGGGGGTGACTACCGAGCAGTACTTC
15	TRBD1	TRBJ1-2	TRBV5-4	-	CASSFPGQGSYGYTF	TGTGCCAGCAGCTTCCCGGGACAGGGTTCCTATGGCTACACCTTC
12	-	TRBJ1-2	TRBV6-1	-	CASSGATGGYTF	TGTGCCAGCAGTGGAGCGACAGGAGGCTACACCTTC
13	TRBD1	TRBJ1-1	TRBV5-1	-	CASSLQGVTEAFF	TGCGCCAGCAGCTTACAGGGGGTGACTGAAGCTTTCTTT
13	TRBD1	TRBJ1-4	TRBV5-1	-	CASSAGQGEKLFF	TGCGCCAGCAGCGCGGGACAGGGGGAAAAACTGTTTTTT
14	-	TRBJ1-5	TRBV6-1	-	CASSEVGSNQPQHF	TGTGCCAGCAGTGAAGTGGGATCTAATCAGCCCCAGCATTTT
15	-	TRBJ2-5	TRBV19	-	CASSTSTEIEETQYF	TGTGCCAGTAGTACCTCTACAGAGATTGAAGAGACCCAGTACTTC
14	TRBD1	TRBJ2-3	TRBV19	-	CASAPGQGTDTQYF	TGTGCCAGTGCCCCGGGACAGGGCACAGATACGCAGTATTTT
14	TRBD1	TRBJ1-2	TRBV3-1/TRBV3-2	once	CASSTSDRGHGYTF	TGTGCCAGCAGCACCTCGGACAGGGGGCACGGCTACACCTTC
13	-	TRBJ1-5	TRBV20-1	-	CSASRGADQPQHF	TGCAGTGCTAGTAGAGGGGCCGATCAGCCCCAGCATTTT
16	-	TRBJ1-2	TRBV7-9	-	CASSLGRGRGEQGYTF	TGTGCCAGCAGCTTAGGAAGGGGCAGGGGCGAACAGGGCTACACCTTC
14	-	TRBJ1-5	TRBV6-5	once	CASRLSQGNQPQHF	TGTGCCAGCCGCCTATCACAGGGCAATCAGCCCCAGCATTTT
13	TRBD1	TRBJ1-1	TRBV7-9	once	CASSSAGGPEAFF	TGTGCCAGCAGCTCCGCAGGGGGCCCTGAAGCTTTCTTT
15	TRBD2	TRBJ2-1	TRBV2	-	CASSRTSGVVNEQFF	TGTGCCAGCAGCAGGACTAGCGGGGTAGTCAATGAGCAGTTCTTC
15	-	TRBJ1-4	TRBV5-1	-	CASSPIPGAREKLFF	TGCGCCAGCAGCCCGATCCCCGGGGCTCGGGAAAAACTGTTTTTT
13	-	TRBJ2-2	TRBV6-5	few	CASSYRRAGELFF	TGTGCCAGCAGTTACAGGCGGGCCGGGGAGCTGTTTTTT
13	-	TRBJ1-3	TRBV3-1/TRBV3-2	-	CASSQLTGNTIYF	TGTGCCAGCTCGCAGTTGACTGGAAACACCATATATTTT
13	-	TRBJ1-5	TRBV6-1	-	CASSWTANQPQHF	TGTGCCAGCAGTTGGACCGCAAATCAGCCCCAGCATTTT
12	-	TRBJ1-6	TRBV7-2	-	CASSSYNSPLHF	TGTGCCAGCAGCTCCTATAATTCACCCCTCCACTTT
14	TRBD2	TRBJ2-2	TRBV30	-	CAWGLAGSTGELFF	TGTGCCTGGGGACTAGCGGGGAGCACCGGGGAGCTGTTTTTT
14	-	TRBJ2-3	TRBV3-1/TRBV3-2	-	CASSPRTLQDTQYF	TGTGCCAGCAGCCCCCGCACTCTTCAAGATACGCAGTATTTT
12	-	TRBJ2-4	TRBV24-1	-	CATSDPSNIQYF	TGTGCCACCAGTGATCCTTCAAACATTCAGTACTTC
14	-	TRBJ1-2	TRBV5-4	-	CASSAPGQNYGYTF	TGTGCCAGCAGCGCCCCGGGACAAAACTATGGCTACACCTTC
15	-	TRBJ2-1	TRBV2	-	CASTAGSSSYNEQFF	TGTGCCAGCACGGCGGGGTCGAGCTCCTACAATGAGCAGTTCTTC
14	-	TRBJ1-1	TRBV11-3	-	CASSRTGLNTEAFF	TGTGCCAGCAGCCGCACAGGGTTGAACACTGAAGCTTTCTTT
15	-	TRBJ1-2	TRBV19	-	CASSSSPDAYQGYTF	TGTGCCAGTAGTTCAAGCCCGGACGCTTATCAAGGCTACACCTTC
13	TRBD1	TRBJ1-1	TRBV6-5	-	CASSPPGGTEAFF	TGTGCCAGCAGTCCTCCAGGGGGCACTGAAGCTTTCTTT
14	-	TRBJ2-7	TRBV4-2	-	CASSQGRQTYEQYF	TGTGCCAGCAGCCAAGGTCGTCAGACATACGAGCAGTACTTC
17	-	TRBJ1-2	TRBV4-1	-	CASSQGSKDSQMDGYTF	TGCGCCAGCAGCCAAGGGTCGAAGGACAGCCAAATGGATGGCTACACCTTC
14	-	TRBJ2-3	TRBV10-3	few	CATRGATATDTQYF	TGTGCCACTAGGGGGGCTACCGCCACAGATACGCAGTATTTT
13	-	TRBJ2-3	TRBV29-1	-	CSVEPTETDTQYF	TGCAGCGTTGAGCCGACAGAAACAGATACGCAGTATTTT
13	-	TRBJ1-5	TRBV30	-	CAWSVGWSKPQHF	TGTGCCTGGAGTGTAGGGTGGAGCAAGCCCCAGCATTTT
15	-	TRBJ2-2	TRBV5-1	few	CASSFDWRNTGELFF	TGCGCCAGCAGCTTCGATTGGCGGAACACCGGGGAGCTGTTTTTT
14	-	TRBJ1-6	TRBV3-1/TRBV3-2	-	CASSYRDTNSPLHF	TGTGCCAGCAGCTATAGGGATACGAATTCACCCCTCCACTTT
13	-	TRBJ1-1	TRBV19	-	CASSLGDPSEAFF	TGTGCCAGTAGTCTGGGGGATCCCTCTGAAGCTTTCTTT
15	-	TRBJ1-5	TRBV7-9	-	CASSLGDSPYQPQHF	TGTGCCAGCAGCTTAGGCGATAGCCCATATCAGCCCCAGCATTTT
14	TRBD1	TRBJ1-2	TRBV19	-	CASSSTGGNYGYTF	TGTGCCAGTAGTAGTACAGGGGGGAATTATGGCTACACCTTC
14	TRBD1	TRBJ1-6	TRBV18	-	CASSRQGADSPLHF	TGTGCCAGCTCACGACAGGGGGCGGATTCACCCCTCCACTTT
13	-	TRBJ2-4	TRBV12-5	-	CASSADTKNIQYF	TGTGCTAGTTCGGCCGATACCAAAAACATTCAGTACTTC
17	-	TRBJ2-2	TRBV14	-	CASSHHNQPGATGELFF	TGTGCCAGCAGTCATCATAATCAACCAGGGGCAACCGGGGAGCTGTTTTTT
15	-	TRBJ1-3	TRBV9	-	CASSVEAGVGNTIYF	TGTGCCAGCAGCGTAGAAGCAGGGGTGGGAAACACCATATATTTT
16	-	TRBJ1-4	TRBV7-9	-	CASTRTLSATNEKLFF	TGTGCCAGCACCCGGACCCTCAGTGCAACTAATGAAAAACTGTTTTTT
16	-	TRBJ1-2	TRBV19	-	CASSMGTAGEGYGYTF	TGTGCCAGTAGTATGGGGACCGCAGGGGAGGGCTATGGCTACACCTTC
16	-	TRBJ1-2	TRBV4-1	few	CASSQVPTGSNYGYTF	TGCGCCAGCAGCCAAGTCCCCACAGGGTCTAACTATGGCTACACCTTC
15	-	TRBJ2-6	TRBV30	-	CAWSVGGSGANVLTF	TGTGCCTGGAGTGTTGGGGGATCTGGGGCCAACGTCCTGACTTTC
14	-	TRBJ1-1	TRBV29-1	-	CSVEEWGGRPEAFF	TGCAGCGTTGAAGAGTGGGGTGGGCGGCCTGAAGCTTTCTTT
17	-	TRBJ2-1	TRBV5-1	-	CASSEAPRETSYNEQFF	TGCGCCAGCAGCGAGGCTCCCAGGGAGACCTCCTACAATGAGCAGTTCTTC
15	-	TRBJ1-1	TRBV6-6	-	CASSYSGTTNTEAFF	TGTGCCAGCAGTTACTCAGGGACAACGAACACTGAAGCTTTCTTT
15	-	TRBJ1-2	TRBV5-1	-	CASSAQYTGHYGYTF	TGCGCCAGCAGCGCCCAGTACACAGGGCACTATGGCTACACCTTC
13	-	TRBJ1-2	TRBV6-5	-	CASRVTVNYGYTF	TGTGCCAGCAGAGTGACAGTTAACTATGGCTACACCTTC
14	TRBD1	TRBJ2-1	TRBV9	few	CASSVEGTANEQFF	TGTGCCAGCAGCGTAGAGGGGACAGCAAATGAGCAGTTCTTC
14	-	TRBJ1-2	TRBV2	-	CASTWTSDNYGYTF	TGTGCCAGCACCTGGACGTCTGACAACTATGGCTACACCTTC
16	TRBD1	TRBJ2-3	TRBV5-1	few	CASSVGSGTGLDTQYF	TGCGCCAGCAGCGTTGGGTCCGGGACAGGTCTGGATACGCAGTATTTT
13	-	TRBJ1-3	TRBV29-1	-	CSGRVSSGNTIYF	TGCAGTGGGCGAGTGAGCTCTGGAAACACCATATATTTT